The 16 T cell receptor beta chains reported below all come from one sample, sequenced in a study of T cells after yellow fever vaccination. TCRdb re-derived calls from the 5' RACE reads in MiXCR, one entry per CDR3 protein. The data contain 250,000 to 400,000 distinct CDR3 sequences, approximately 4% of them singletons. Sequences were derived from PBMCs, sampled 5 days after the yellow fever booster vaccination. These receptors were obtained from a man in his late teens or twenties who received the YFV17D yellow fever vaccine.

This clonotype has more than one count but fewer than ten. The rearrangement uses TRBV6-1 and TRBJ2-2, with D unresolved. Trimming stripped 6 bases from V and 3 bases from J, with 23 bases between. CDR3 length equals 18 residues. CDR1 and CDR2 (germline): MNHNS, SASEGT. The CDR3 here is CASSPPDPDLGDTGELFF. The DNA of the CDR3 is TGTGCCAGCAGCCCTCCAGACCCGGATCTTGGGGACACCGGGGAGCTGTTTTTT.

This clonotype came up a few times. The CDR3 reads CASSFRLAGAEGETQYF. The CDR3 DNA reads as TGCGCCAGCAGCTTCAGACTAGCGGGGGCCGAGGGAGAGACCCAGTACTTC. The gene calls are TRBV5-1 and TRBJ2-5; 12 bases agree with TRBD2. The V gene's germline CDR1 is SGHRS and CDR2 YFSETQ. J gave up 4 bases and V 2 bases, and 9 bases lay outside the gene matches. The CDR3 sequence is 17 residues long.

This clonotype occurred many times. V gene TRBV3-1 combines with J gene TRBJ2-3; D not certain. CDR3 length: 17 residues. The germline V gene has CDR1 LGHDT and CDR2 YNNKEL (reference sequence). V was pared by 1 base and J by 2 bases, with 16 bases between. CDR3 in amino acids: CASSQGHGSAHTDTQYF. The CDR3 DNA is TGTGCCAGCAGCCAAGGTCATGGCAGCGCCCACACAGATACGCAGTATTTT.

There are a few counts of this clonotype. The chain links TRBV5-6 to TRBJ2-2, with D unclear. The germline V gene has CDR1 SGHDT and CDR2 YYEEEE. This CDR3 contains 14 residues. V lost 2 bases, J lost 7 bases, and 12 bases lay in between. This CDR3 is CASSFSFRGGELFF. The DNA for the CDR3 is TGTGCCAGCAGCTTCTCCTTCCGTGGCGGGGAGCTGTTTTTT.

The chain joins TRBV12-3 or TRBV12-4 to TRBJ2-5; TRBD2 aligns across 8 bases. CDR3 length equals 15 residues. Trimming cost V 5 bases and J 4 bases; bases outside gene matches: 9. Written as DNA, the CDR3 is TGTGCCAGCAGTCGCAACAGCGGGGGCGGAGAGACCCAGTACTTC. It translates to CASSRNSGGGETQYF.

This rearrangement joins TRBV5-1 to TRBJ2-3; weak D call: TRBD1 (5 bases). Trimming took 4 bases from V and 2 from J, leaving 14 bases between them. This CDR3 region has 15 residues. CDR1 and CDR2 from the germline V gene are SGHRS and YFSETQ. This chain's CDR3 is CASSLGLQDTDTQYF. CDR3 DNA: TGCGCCAGCAGCCTTGGCCTACAGGACACAGATACGCAGTATTTT.

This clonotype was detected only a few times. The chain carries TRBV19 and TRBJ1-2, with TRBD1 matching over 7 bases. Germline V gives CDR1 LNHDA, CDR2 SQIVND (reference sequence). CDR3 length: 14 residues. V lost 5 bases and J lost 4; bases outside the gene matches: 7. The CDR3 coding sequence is TGTGCCAGTAGTGATCCGGGACAGTCCTATGGCTACACCTTC. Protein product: CASSDPGQSYGYTF. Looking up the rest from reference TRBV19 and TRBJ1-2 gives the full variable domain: DGGITQSPKYLFRKEGQNVTLSCEQNLNHDAMYWYRQDPGQGLRLIYYSQIVNDFQKGDIAEGYSVSREKKESFPLTVTSAQKNPTAFYLCASSDPGQSYGYTFGSGTRLTVV.

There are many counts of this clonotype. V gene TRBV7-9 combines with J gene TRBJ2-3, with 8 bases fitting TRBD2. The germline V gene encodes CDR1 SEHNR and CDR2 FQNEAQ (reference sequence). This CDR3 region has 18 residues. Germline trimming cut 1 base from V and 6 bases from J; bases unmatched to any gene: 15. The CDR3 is CASSLGWGSGARRDTQYF. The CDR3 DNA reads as TGTGCCAGCAGCTTAGGTTGGGGTAGCGGGGCCCGAAGGGATACGCAGTATTTT. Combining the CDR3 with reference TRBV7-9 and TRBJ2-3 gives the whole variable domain DTGVSQNPRHKITKRGQNVTFRCDPISEHNRLYWYRQTLGQGPEFLTYFQNEAQLEKSRLLSDRFSAERPKGSFSTLEIQRTEQGDSAMYLCASSLGWGSGARRDTQYFGPGTRLTVL.

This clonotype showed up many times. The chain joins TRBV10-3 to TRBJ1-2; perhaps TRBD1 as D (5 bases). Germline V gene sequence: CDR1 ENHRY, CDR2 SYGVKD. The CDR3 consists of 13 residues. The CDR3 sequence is CVAGGGNNYGYTF. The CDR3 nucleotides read TGTGTCGCCGGGGGAGGAAATAACTATGGCTACACCTTC.

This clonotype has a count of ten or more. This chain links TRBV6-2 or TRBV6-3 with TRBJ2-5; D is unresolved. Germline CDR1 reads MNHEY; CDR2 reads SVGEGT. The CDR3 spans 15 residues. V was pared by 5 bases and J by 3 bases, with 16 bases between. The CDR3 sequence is CASSGGSPTEETQYF. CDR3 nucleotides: TGTGCCAGCAGTGGCGGCAGCCCCACTGAAGAGACCCAGTACTTC.

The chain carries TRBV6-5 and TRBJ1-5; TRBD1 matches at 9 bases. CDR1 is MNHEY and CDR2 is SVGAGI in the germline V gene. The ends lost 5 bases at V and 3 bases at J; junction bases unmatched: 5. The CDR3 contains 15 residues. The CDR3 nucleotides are TGTGCCAGCAGTCCCGGGACAGGGACCAATCAGCCCCAGCATTTT. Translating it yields CASSPGTGTNQPQHF.

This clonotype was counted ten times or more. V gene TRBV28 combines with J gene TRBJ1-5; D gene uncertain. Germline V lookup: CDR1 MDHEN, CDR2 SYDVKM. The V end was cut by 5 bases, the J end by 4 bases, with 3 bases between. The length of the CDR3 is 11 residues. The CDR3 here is CASSENQPQHF. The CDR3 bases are TGTGCCAGCAGTGAAAATCAGCCCCAGCATTTT.

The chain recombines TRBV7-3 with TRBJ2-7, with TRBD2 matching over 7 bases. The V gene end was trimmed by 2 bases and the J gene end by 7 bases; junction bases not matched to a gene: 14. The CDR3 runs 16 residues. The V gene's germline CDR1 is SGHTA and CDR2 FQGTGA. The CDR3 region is CASSLFSDPSGGEQYV. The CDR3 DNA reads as TGTGCCAGCAGCTTATTTTCGGATCCCTCGGGGGGTGAGCAGTACGTC.

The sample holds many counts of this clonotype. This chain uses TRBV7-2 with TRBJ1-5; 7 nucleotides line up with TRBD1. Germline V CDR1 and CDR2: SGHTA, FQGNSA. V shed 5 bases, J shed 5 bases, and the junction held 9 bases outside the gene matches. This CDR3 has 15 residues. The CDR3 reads CASSRGDSAYQPQHF. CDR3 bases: TGTGCCAGCAGCCGCGGGGACAGCGCATATCAGCCCCAGCATTTT. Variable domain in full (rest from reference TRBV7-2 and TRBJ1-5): GAGVSQSPSNKVTEKGKDVELRCDPISGHTALYWYRQSLGQGLEFLIYFQGNSAPDKSGLPSDRFSAERTGGSVSTLTIQRTQQEDSAVYLCASSRGDSAYQPQHFGDGTRLSIL.

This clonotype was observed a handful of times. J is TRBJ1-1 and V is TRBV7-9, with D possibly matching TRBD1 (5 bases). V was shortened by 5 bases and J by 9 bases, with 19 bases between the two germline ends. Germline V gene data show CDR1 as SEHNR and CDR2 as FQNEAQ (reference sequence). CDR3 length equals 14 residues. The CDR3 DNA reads TGTGCCAGCAGCCTCCAAACGTTAACAGGAAAAGCTTTCTTT. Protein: CASSLQTLTGKAFF.

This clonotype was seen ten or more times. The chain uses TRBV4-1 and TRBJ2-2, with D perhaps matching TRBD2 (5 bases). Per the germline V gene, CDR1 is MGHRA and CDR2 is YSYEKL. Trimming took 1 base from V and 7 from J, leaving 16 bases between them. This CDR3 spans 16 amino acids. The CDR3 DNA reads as TGCGCCAGCAGCCAAGGATTAGCTAGCCTGGGCGGGGAGCTGTTTTTT. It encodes CASSQGLASLGGELFF.